These T cell receptor beta chains were read from a single sample in a study of blood T cell repertoires in COVID-19. Only in-frame clones appear in the TCRdb table, and some are missing; sequencing was by immunoSEQ multiplex PCR. Here the sample spans over 250,000 clones, 75% to 85% being singletons. Sequenced: peripheral blood. Source of these receptors: a man aged 50 to 60 with active or convalescent COVID-19. Each CDR3 is given with its conserved first and last residue. The order of the fields is D gene, V gene, J gene, clone size, CDR3 DNA, CDR3 protein. D genes are given only for firm matches. Part of the rows lack a size; the others show once, few, many or a class for expanded clones.

>TRBD1|TRBV29-1|TRBJ1-2|NA
TGCAGCGTTGTGGGGCAGGGGGCTACGGGCTACACCTTC
CSVVGQGATGYTF
>TRBD1|TRBV28|TRBJ2-7|NA
TGTGCCAGCAGTCCCGGGGACAGGGGAAGGGACGAGCAGTACTTC
CASSPGDRGRDEQYF
>NA|TRBV5-6|TRBJ2-2|NA
TGTGCCAGCAGCTTGAGGTCAGGGGCGGTCACCGGGGAGCTGTTTTTT
CASSLRSGAVTGELFF
>NA|TRBV6-5|TRBJ1-3|NA
TGTGCCAGCACCCAGGGGAACATTGGAAACACCATATATTTT
CASTQGNIGNTIYF
>TRBD2|TRBV6-2/TRBV6-3|TRBJ2-5|NA
TGTGCCAGCAGTTACTCGCGGGGGGGAAGGACCCAGTACTTC
CASSYSRGGRTQYF
>TRBD1|TRBV30|TRBJ1-2|NA
TGTGCCTGGAGTGTACACCTCCAACAGGGGGCCTATGGCTACACCTTC
CAWSVHLQQGAYGYTF
>NA|TRBV27|TRBJ2-5|NA
TGTGCCAGCAGTTTATGGCCAGCACAGCCCCAAGAGACCCAGTACTTC
CASSLWPAQPQETQYF
>NA|TRBV27|TRBJ2-1|NA
TGTGCCAGCAGTAAGGGGATGAGGCAGTTCTTC
CASSKGMRQFF
>NA|TRBV19|TRBJ2-7|NA
TGTGCCAGTAGTATAGGGGTAAGGGGCGAGCAGTACTTC
CASSIGVRGEQYF
>TRBD1|TRBV25-1|TRBJ1-5|NA
TGTGCCAGCAGCGCAGGGGGAGTTCTTAATCAGCCCCAGCATTTT
CASSAGGVLNQPQHF
>TRBD2|TRBV9|TRBJ2-3|NA
TGTGCCAGCAGCGCGATAGCGGGAGCAGATACGCAGTATTTT
CASSAIAGADTQYF
>TRBD2|TRBV5-1|TRBJ2-7|NA
TGCGCCAGCAGCTTGGGGACTAGCGGGAGATTTTTCGACGAGCAGTACTTC
CASSLGTSGRFFDEQYF
>TRBD1|TRBV5-1|TRBJ2-1|NA
TGCGCCAGCACCACCCTGGGACAGGACTACAATGAGCAGTTCTTC
CASTTLGQDYNEQFF
>TRBD1|TRBV7-3|TRBJ1-6|once
TGTGCCAGCAGCTTGGACAGGGTTGACTCACCCCTCCACTTT
CASSLDRVDSPLHF
>NA|TRBV27|TRBJ1-3|NA
TGTGCCAGCAGTCTATTCACGATGCGGGGAACTCAGGGAAACACCATATATTTT
CASSLFTMRGTQGNTIYF
>NA|TRBV21-1|TRBJ2-7|few
TGTGCCAGCAGCAAACTAGCGGGAGGATACGAGCAGTACTTC
CASSKLAGGYEQYF
>TRBD1|TRBV11-3|TRBJ2-7|once
TGTGCCAGCAGCCGTACCGGGACAGCTTCGTCTAAGCAGTACTTC
CASSRTGTASSKQYF
>NA|TRBV19|TRBJ1-1|NA
TGTGCCAGCCGTCGGACAAAAAACACTGAAGCTTTCTTT
CASRRTKNTEAFF
>NA|TRBV6-5|TRBJ2-7|few
TGTGCCAGCAGTTACAGAGGTCCCTACGAGCAGTACTTC
CASSYRGPYEQYF
>NA|TRBV19|TRBJ1-5|NA
TGTGCCAGTAGGGGAGGTGGGGTAGGGAATCAGCCCCAGCATTTT
CASRGGGVGNQPQHF
>NA|TRBV7-2|TRBJ2-2|many
TGTGCCAGCAGCTTAGAGGCAGGGGTCCACGGGGAGCTGTTTTTT
CASSLEAGVHGELFF
>NA|TRBV6-4|TRBJ2-3|once
TGTGCCAGCAGTGTGTCTGGCACAGATACGCAGTATTTT
CASSVSGTDTQYF
>TRBD1|TRBV28|TRBJ2-3|NA
TGTGCCAGCACCCGGACAGGGGTATGGTATACGCAGTATTTT
CASTRTGVWYTQYF
>NA|TRBV3-1/TRBV3-2|TRBJ1-2|NA
TGTGCCAGCAGCCTTAGAGGGGGACCCTATGGCTACACCTTC
CASSLRGGPYGYTF
>NA|TRBV7-2|TRBJ1-2|once
TGTGCCAGCAGCGCATCCGGGACACCGTACTATGGCTACACCTTC
CASSASGTPYYGYTF
>NA|TRBV4-1|TRBJ2-1|NA
TGCGCCAGCAGCCAAGAGGTTAGGCAGAGGCACAATGAGCAGTTCTTC
CASSQEVRQRHNEQFF
>NA|TRBV12-3/TRBV12-4|TRBJ1-5|NA
TGTGCCAGCAGTTTAGCACAGGGCCAGCCCCAGCATTTT
CASSLAQGQPQHF
>NA|TRBV6-5|TRBJ2-2|NA
TGTGCCAGCACGCGGCGGGATGGAAACACCGGGGAGCTGTTTTTT
CASTRRDGNTGELFF
>NA|TRBV14|TRBJ2-1|many
TGTGCCAGCAGCCAATTTCGAGACAATGAGCAGTTCTTC
CASSQFRDNEQFF
>NA|TRBV12-5|TRBJ1-4|NA
TGTGCTAGTGGTTCCCTTGGGGGGGCGCATGAAAAACTGTTTTTT
CASGSLGGAHEKLFF
>NA|TRBV29-1|TRBJ1-2|NA
TGCAGCGTTACGACAGATTTGATCTATGGCTACACCTTC
CSVTTDLIYGYTF
>TRBD1|TRBV15|TRBJ1-4|NA
TGTGCCACCAGCAGAAACCGGACAGGACTTGCAACTAATGAAAAACTGTTTTTT
CATSRNRTGLATNEKLFF
>NA|TRBV30|TRBJ2-3|NA
TGTGCCTGGAGTATGTACAGCGGTGTATCGGATACGCAGTATTTT
CAWSMYSGVSDTQYF
>NA|TRBV9|TRBJ1-1|NA
TGTGCCAGCAGCCCGTGGTCCCAGGATGAAGCTTTCTTT
CASSPWSQDEAFF
>TRBD2|TRBV19|TRBJ2-1|NA
TGTGCCAGTAGTATCGGACTAGCGGTGATCTACAATGAGCAGTTCTTC
CASSIGLAVIYNEQFF
>NA|TRBV3-1/TRBV3-2|TRBJ1-1|NA
TGTGCCAGCAGCCAAGTGGCTAACACTGAAGCTTTCTTT
CASSQVANTEAFF
>NA|TRBV15|TRBJ2-2|once
TGTGCCACCAGCTTTGGGAGAGGGTCAGCCGGGGAGCTGTTTTTT
CATSFGRGSAGELFF
>TRBD1|TRBV30|TRBJ1-4|NA
TGTGCCGGGGAGACAGGGCTGAATGAAAAACTGTTTTTT
CAGETGLNEKLFF
>NA|TRBV5-8|TRBJ2-3|NA
TGTGCCAGCACCCTGGCGAGGGGGTTGGTAGATACGCAGTATTTT
CASTLARGLVDTQYF